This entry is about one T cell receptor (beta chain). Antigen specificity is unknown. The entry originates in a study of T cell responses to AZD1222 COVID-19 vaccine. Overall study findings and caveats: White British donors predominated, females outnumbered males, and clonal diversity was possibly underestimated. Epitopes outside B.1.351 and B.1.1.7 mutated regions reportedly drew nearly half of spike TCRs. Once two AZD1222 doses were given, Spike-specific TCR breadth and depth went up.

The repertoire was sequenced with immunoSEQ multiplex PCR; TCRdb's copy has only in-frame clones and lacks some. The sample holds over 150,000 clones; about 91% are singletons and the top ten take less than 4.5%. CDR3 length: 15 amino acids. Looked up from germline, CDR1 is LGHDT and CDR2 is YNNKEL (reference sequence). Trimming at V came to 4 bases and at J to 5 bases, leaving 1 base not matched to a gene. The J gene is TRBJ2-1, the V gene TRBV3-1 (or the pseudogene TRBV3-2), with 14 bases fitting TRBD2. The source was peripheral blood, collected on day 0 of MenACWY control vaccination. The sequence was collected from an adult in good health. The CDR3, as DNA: TGTGCCAGCAGCCGACTAGCGGGAGGGAACAATGAGCAGTTCTTC. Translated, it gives CASSRLAGGNNEQFF.